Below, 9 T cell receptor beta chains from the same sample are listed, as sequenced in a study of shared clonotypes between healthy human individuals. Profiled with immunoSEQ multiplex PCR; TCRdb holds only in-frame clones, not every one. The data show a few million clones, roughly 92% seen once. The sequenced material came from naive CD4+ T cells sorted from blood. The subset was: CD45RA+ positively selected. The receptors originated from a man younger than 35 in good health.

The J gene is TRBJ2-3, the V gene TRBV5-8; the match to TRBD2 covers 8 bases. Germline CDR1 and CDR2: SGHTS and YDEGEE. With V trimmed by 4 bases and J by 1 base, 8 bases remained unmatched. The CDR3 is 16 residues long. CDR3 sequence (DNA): TGTGCCAGCAGCGCCCTTAGCGGGACCCGCACAGATACGCAGTATTTT. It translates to CASSALSGTRTDTQYF.

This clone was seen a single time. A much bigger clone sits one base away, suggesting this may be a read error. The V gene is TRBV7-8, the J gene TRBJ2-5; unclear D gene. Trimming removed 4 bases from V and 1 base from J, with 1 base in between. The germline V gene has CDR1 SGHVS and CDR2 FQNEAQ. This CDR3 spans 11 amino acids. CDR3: CASSSQETQYF. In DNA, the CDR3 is TGTGCCAGCAGCTCCCAAGAGACCCAGTACTTC.

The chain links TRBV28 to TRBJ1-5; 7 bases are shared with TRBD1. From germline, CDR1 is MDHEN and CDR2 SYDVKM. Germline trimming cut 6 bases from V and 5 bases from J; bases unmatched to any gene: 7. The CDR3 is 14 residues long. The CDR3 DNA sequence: TGTGCCAGCAGGGTAGGACAGGCCTATCAGCCCCAGCATTTT. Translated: CASRVGQAYQPQHF.

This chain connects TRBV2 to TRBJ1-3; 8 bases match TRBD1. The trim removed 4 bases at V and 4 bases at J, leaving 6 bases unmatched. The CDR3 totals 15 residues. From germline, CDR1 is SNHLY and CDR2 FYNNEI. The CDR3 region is CASSGSSGGGNTIYF. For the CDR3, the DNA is TGTGCCAGCAGTGGATCTTCAGGGGGCGGAAACACCATATATTTT.

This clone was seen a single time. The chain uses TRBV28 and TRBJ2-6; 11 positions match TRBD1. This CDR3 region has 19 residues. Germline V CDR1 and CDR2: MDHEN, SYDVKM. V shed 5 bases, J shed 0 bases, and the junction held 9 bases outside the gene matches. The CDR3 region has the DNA TGTGCCAGCAGTCTTTCCAAGGGACAGGGGGGCTCTGGGGCCAACGTCCTGACTTTC. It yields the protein CASSLSKGQGGSGANVLTF.

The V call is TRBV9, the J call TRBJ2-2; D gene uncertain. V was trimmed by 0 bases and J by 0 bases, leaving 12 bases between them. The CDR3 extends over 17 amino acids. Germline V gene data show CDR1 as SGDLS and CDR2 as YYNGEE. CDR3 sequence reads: CASSVVGRPANTGELFF. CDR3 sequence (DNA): TGTGCCAGCAGCGTAGTTGGCCGGCCGGCGAACACCGGGGAGCTGTTTTTT.

The CDR3 DNA reads TGTGCCAGCAGCTTAGCGGGGACCAACGTCCTGACTTTC. It is translated as CASSLAGTNVLTF. The V call is TRBV7-9, the J call TRBJ2-6; D not resolved. CDR3 length: 13 amino acids. The V gene lost 0 bases and the J gene lost 8 bases, with 5 bases spanning the gap. The V gene's germline CDR1 is SEHNR and CDR2 FQNEAQ (reference sequence).

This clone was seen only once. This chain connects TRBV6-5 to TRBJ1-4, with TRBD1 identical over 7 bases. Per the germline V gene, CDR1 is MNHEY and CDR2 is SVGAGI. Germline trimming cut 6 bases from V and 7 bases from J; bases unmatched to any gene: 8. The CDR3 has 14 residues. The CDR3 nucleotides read TGTGCCAGCAGCCGAGGGGGCGCGAGTGAAAAACTGTTTTTT. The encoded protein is CASSRGGASEKLFF.

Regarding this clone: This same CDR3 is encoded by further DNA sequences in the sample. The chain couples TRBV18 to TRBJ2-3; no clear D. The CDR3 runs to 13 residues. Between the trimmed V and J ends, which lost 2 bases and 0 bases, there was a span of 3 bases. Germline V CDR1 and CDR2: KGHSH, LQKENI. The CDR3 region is CASSPYSTDTQYF. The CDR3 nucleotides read TGTGCCAGCTCACCATACAGCACAGATACGCAGTATTTT.